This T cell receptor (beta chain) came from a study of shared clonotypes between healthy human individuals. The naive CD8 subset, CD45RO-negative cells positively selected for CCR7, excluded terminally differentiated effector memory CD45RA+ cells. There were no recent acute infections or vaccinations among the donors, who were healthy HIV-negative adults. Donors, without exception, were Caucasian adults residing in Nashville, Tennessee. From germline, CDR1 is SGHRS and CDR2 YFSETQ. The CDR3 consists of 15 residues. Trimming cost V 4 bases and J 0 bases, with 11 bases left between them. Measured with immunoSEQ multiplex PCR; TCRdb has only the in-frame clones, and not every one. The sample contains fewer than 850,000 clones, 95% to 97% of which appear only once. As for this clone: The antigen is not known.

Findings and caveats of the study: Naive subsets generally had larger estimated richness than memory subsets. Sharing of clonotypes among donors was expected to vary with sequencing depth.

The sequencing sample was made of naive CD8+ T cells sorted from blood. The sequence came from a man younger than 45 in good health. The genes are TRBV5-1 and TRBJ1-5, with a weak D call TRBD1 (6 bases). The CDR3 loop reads CASSPGTTSNQPQHF. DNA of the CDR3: TGCGCCAGCAGCCCCGGGACAACTAGCAATCAGCCCCAGCATTTT.